This T cell receptor beta chain was documented in a study of T cells in Graves' hyperthyroidism and ophthalmopathy. Study context: At the time of initial diagnosis and before any treatment, peripheral blood was collected.

RNA transcripts served as the template for amplifying TCR beta CDR3 regions. First-round RT-PCR with HTBI primers amplified the TCR CDR3 region. TCRdb re-derived calls from the multiplex PCR reads in MiXCR, one entry per CDR3 protein. The sample contains around 300,000 distinct CDR3 sequences, roughly 13% of which appear only once. PBMCs were sourced from roughly 10 ml fresh peripheral blood. CDR1 is SQVTM, CDR2 ANQGSEA, per germline. Germline trimming cut 7 bases from V and 6 bases from J; bases unmatched to any gene: 8. CDR3 length: 12 residues. Worth noting for this clonotype: The antigen is not known.

Findings and limits, study-wide: The model identified upcoming ophthalmopathy a median approximately six months ahead of onset. The blood repertoire included most of the expanded thyroid clonotypes above 0.001.

V is TRBV29-1 and J is TRBJ1-1; 7 nucleotides line up with TRBD1. The sequenced material came from blood. This sequence originates from a woman between 35 and 50 years old with Graves' hyperthyroidism. The CDR3 sequence: CSARQGWAEAFF. Written as DNA, the CDR3 is TGCAGCGCACGACAGGGTTGGGCTGAAGCTTTCTTT.